The 5 T cell receptor beta chains given below trace back to one sample, sequenced in a study of spatial heterogeneity in lung cancer. Study-wide results and limits: Tumoral mutation counts were tracked by counts of expanded intratumoral alpha and beta TCRs.

As for time point: sample taken at primary tumor resection. MiXCR, applied by TCRdb to the 5' RACE reads, yields one record per CDR3 protein. The data hold about 18,000 distinct CDR3 sequences, with 7.5% observed a single time. No antigen has been identified for these receptors. Sequencing was performed on lung tumor tissue, taken at surgery. The source of these receptors is a male donor with early-stage non-small cell lung cancer.

In its sample, this clonotype was seen many times. J is TRBJ2-3 and V is TRBV5-1; no clear D. The germline V gene encodes CDR1 SGHRS and CDR2 YFSETQ. The CDR3 covers 13 residues. V was trimmed by 0 bases and J by 6 bases, leaving 8 bases between them. The CDR3 nucleotides read TGCGCCAGCAGCTTGGAGGTATCTGATACGCAGTATTTT. Translating it yields CASSLEVSDTQYF.

There are many counts of this clonotype. The chain recombines TRBV10-3 with TRBJ2-7, with D possibly matching TRBD2 (6 bases). The germline CDR1 and CDR2 sequences are ENHRY and SYGVKD. V was clipped by 10 bases and J by 0 bases, with 13 bases between them. The CDR3 runs to 13 residues. CDR3: CATRVGGSYEQYF. CDR3 DNA sequence: TGTGCCACAAGAGTCGGGGGCTCCTACGAGCAGTACTTC.

Details on this clonotype: The germline gene is not matched at one end of the junction; a read error may be the cause. This chain connects TRBV12-3 or TRBV12-4 to TRBJ1-3, with TRBD1 as a possible D gene (5 bases). This CDR3 has 14 residues. The CDR3, as DNA: TGTGCCAGCAGTTTACAGGGTGCAGGAAACACCGTATATTTT. Translation: CASSLQGAGNTVYF.

This clonotype showed up many times. V gene TRBV28 combines with J gene TRBJ2-5, with unresolved D. V was trimmed by 7 bases and J by 0 bases, leaving 9 bases between them. The CDR3 has 13 residues. The germline gives CDR1 MDHEN, CDR2 SYDVKM. The CDR3 protein is CASIGANQETQYF. The CDR3 DNA reads TGTGCCAGCATTGGCGCAAACCAAGAGACCCAGTACTTC.

In this sample, this clonotype turned up a few times. The chain uses TRBV28 and TRBJ1-3; TRBD1 aligns across 9 bases. Germline-derived CDR1 and CDR2 are MDHEN and SYDVKM. The junction had 7 bases not matched to a gene; V was cut back by 7 bases and J by 3 bases. This CDR3 is 15 amino acids long. The CDR3 DNA reads as TGTGCCAGCACTAAACAGGGGGCAAGTGGAAACACCATATATTTT. Protein sequence: CASTKQGASGNTIYF.